This T cell receptor (beta chain) was profiled in a study of CD8 T cells in Susac syndrome. Between the trimmed V and J ends, which lost 3 bases and 4 bases, there was a span of 9 bases. The V gene's germline CDR1 is MNHEY and CDR2 SMNVEV (reference sequence). The CDR3 runs 13 residues. RNA in amounts of roughly 0.5 to 1 ug was reverse transcribed with random hexamers. TCR beta CDR3 was amplified by immunoSEQ multiplex PCR. This amplification extended across 54 Vbeta and 13 Jbeta segments. TCRdb passed the immunoSEQ multiplex PCR reads through MiXCR, listing each CDR3 protein once. The data hold about 130,000 distinct CDR3 sequences, with around 90% observed a single time. Negative isolation was applied to CD8+ and CD4+ T cells, and FACS enrichment was applied to TEMRA cells.

Sample: CD8+ T cells from PBMCs. V gene TRBV27 combines with J gene TRBJ1-2; D is possibly TRBD1 (5 bases). The sequence was obtained from a human donor with multiple sclerosis. The CDR3 nucleotides are TGTGCCAGCAGTTTGGCAGGGACCTATGGCTACACCTTC. Amino acid sequence: CASSLAGTYGYTF.